One TCR beta chain is described in this entry. This record belongs to a study of blood T cells in healthy people across ages. The V gene's germline CDR1 is DFQATT and CDR2 SNEGSKA (reference sequence). J lost 6 bases, V lost 1 base, and 17 bases had no gene match. The CDR3 is made up of 18 amino acids. For the second PCR, which ran for about 6 to 11 cycles, a sample-barcoded 5' primer and a J-beta primer mix were used. TCRdb used MiXCR to reprocess the 5' RACE reads, holding one entry per CDR3 protein. The sample records about a million distinct CDR3 sequences, more than 30% being singletons. The clonotype comes from a man aged 18 to 35 in good health. The chain joins TRBV20-1 to TRBJ1-5; 8 bases map to TRBD1. Sequenced sample: blood. The CDR3: CSARATTGAAIGGQPQHF. The CDR3 DNA follows: TGCAGTGCTAGAGCCACGACAGGGGCCGCTATAGGAGGTCAGCCCCAGCATTTT.